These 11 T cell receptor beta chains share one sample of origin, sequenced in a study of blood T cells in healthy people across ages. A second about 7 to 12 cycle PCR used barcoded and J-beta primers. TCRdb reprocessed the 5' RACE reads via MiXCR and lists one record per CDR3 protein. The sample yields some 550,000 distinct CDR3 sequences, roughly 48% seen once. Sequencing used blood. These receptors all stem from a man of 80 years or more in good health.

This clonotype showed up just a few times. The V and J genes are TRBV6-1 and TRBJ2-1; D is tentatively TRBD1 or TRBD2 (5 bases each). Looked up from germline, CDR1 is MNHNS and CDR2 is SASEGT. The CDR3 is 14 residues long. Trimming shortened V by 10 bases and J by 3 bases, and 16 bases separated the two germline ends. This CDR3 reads CATCRGDSYNEQFF. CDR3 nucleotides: TGTGCCACCTGTCGGGGTGACAGCTACAATGAGCAGTTCTTC.

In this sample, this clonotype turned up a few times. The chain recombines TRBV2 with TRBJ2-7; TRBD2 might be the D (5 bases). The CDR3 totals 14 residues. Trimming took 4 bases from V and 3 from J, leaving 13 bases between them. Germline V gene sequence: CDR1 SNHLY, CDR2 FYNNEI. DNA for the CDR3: TGTGCCAGCAGTGGCTCTAGCATCAACTACGAGCAGTACTTC. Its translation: CASSGSSINYEQYF.

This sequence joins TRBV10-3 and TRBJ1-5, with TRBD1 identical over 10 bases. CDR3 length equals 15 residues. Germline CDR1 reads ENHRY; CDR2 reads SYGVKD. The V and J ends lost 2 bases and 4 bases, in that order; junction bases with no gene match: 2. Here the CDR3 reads CAISEGQGGNQPQHF. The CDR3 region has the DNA TGTGCCATCAGTGAGGGACAGGGGGGTAATCAGCCCCAGCATTTT.

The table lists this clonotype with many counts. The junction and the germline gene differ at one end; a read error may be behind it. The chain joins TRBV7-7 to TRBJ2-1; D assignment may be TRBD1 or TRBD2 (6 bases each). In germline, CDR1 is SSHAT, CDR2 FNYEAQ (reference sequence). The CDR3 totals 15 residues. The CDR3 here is CASSTGASSYNEQFF. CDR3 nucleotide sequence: TGTGCTAGCAGTACGGGGGCAAGCTCCTACAATGAGCAGTTCTTC. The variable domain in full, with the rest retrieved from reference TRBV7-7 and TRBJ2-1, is GAGVSQSPRYKVTKRGQDVTLRCDPISSHATLYWYQQALGQGPEFLTYFNYEAQPDKSGLPSDRFSAERPEGSISTLTIQRTEQRDSAMYRCASSTGASSYNEQFFGPGTRLTVL.

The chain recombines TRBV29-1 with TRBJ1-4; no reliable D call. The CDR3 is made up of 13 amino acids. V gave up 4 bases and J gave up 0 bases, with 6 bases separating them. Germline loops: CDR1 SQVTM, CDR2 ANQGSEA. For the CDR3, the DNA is TGCAGCGTTGGAGAGACAACTAATGAAAAACTGTTTTTT. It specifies CSVGETTNEKLFF.

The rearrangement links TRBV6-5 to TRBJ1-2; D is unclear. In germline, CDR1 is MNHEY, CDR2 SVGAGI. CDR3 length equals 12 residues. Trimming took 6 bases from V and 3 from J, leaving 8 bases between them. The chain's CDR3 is CASSDVDYGYTF. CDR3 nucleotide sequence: TGTGCCAGCAGCGATGTAGACTATGGCTACACCTTC.

The CDR3 DNA reads TGTGCCAGCAGATTCGGCTACAATGGCTACACCTTC. As protein: CASRFGYNGYTF. The chain carries TRBV12-3 or TRBV12-4 and TRBJ1-2, with D uncertain. With 6 bases removed from V and 6 bases from J, the gap between germline ends came to 11 bases. This CDR3 is built from 12 residues.

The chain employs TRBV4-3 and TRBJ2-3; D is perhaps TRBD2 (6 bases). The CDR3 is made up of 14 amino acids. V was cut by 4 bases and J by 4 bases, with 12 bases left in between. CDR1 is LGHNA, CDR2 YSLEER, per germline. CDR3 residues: CASSPRRVADTQYF. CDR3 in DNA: TGCGCCAGCAGCCCGCGGAGGGTGGCAGATACGCAGTATTTT.

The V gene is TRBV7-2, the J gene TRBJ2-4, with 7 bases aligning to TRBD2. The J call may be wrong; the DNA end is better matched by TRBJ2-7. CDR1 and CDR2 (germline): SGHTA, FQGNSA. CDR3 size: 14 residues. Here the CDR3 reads CASSLREGSREQYF. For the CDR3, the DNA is TGTGCCAGCAGCTTAAGGGAGGGTTCTCGCGAGCAGTACTTC.

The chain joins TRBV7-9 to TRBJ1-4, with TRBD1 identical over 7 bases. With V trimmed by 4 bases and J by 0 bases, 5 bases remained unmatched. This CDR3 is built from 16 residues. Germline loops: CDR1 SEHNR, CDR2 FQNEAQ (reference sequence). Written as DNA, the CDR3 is TGTGCCAGCAGCTCAACTGGACAGGCAACTAATGAAAAACTGTTTTTT. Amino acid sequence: CASSSTGQATNEKLFF.

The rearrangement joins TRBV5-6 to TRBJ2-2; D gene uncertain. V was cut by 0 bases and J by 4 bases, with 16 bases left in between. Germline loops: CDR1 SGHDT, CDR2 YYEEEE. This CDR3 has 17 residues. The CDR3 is CASSLVTPGAITGELFF. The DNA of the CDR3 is TGTGCCAGCAGCTTGGTAACACCCGGAGCAATCACCGGGGAGCTGTTTTTT.